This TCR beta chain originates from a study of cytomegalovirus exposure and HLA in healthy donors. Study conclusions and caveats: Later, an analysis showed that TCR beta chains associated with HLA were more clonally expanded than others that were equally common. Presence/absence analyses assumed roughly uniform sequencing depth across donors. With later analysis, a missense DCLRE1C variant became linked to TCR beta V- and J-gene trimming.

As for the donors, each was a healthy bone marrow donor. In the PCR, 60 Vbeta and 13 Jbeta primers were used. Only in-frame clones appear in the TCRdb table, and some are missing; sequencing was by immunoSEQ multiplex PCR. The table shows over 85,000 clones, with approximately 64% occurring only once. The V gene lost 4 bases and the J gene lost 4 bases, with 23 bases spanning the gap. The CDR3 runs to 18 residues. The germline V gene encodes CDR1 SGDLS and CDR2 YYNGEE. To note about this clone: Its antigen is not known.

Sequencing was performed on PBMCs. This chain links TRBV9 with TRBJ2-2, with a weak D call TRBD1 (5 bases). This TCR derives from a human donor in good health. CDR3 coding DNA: TGTGCCAGCAGCTCAACCCCAGGGTCATTCTTGAGCACCGGGGAGCTGTTTTTT. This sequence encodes CASSSTPGSFLSTGELFF.